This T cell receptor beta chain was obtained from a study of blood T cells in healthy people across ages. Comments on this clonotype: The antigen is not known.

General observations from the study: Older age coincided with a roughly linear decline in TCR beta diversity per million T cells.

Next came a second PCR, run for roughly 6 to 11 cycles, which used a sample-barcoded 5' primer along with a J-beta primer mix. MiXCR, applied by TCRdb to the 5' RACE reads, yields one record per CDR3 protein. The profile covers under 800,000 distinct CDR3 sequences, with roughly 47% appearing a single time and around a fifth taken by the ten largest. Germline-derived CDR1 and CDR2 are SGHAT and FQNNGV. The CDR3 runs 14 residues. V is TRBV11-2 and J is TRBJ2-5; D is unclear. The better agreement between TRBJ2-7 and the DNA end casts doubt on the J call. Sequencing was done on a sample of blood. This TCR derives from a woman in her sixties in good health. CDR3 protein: CASSLDRHSYEQYF. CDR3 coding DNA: TGTGCCAGCAGCTTAGACAGACACTCCTACGAGCAGTACTTC.